This T cell receptor (beta chain) was sequenced in a study of a mutant IDH1 vaccine in newly diagnosed glioma. This clone was found once. Its antigen remains unidentified. Regarding time point: week 23, last vaccination. Topical imiquimod accompanied each vaccine dose, which consisted of 300 ug of mutant IDH1 20-mer peptide. Here immunoSEQ multiplex PCR was the method, and the copy in TCRdb shows in-frame clones only, minus some. The data hold 38,000 or so clones, with about four fifths observed a single time. The TCR comes from a man aged 40-49 years with glioma. The input for sequencing was PBMCs, taken from a glioma patient whose treatment included an IDH1 peptide vaccine.

CDR3 protein: CASSLAGNTIYF. The CDR3 coding sequence is TGTGCCAGCAGCCTAGCTGGAAACACCATATATTTT. The chain employs TRBV4-2 and TRBJ1-3; D gene ambiguous. Germline V gene sequence: CDR1 LGHNA, CDR2 YNFKEQ. Trimming removed 4 bases at V and 2 bases at J, with 3 bases between. This CDR3 region has 12 residues.